One T cell receptor beta chain is described in this entry. Participants, 18 to 89 years old, spanned fewer than 30 US areas. Participants reported their clinical history, and cohort assignment relied on those reports. The data were taken from a study of blood T cell repertoires in COVID-19. Across the whole study: From T cells, B-cell-depleted T cells, or PBMCs came the material, which was cDNA or gDNA.

Repertoires were generated with immunoSEQ multiplex PCR, while TCRdb's copy carries only in-frame clones and drops some. The table shows around 340,000 clones, with approximately 86% occurring only once. V shed 1 base and J 3 bases; nucleotides not matched to a gene: 8. The CDR3 has 17 amino acids. Germline values: CDR1 SGHTA, CDR2 FQGNSA. The TCR originated in a woman between 40 and 55 years old with acute COVID-19. The chain links TRBV7-2 to TRBJ1-5; 8 bases match TRBD1. What was sequenced was PBMCs or T cells enriched from blood (not recorded which). The CDR3 protein is CASSLGAWTGFNQPQHF. CDR3 coding DNA: TGTGCCAGCAGCTTAGGGGCGTGGACAGGGTTCAATCAGCCCCAGCATTTT.